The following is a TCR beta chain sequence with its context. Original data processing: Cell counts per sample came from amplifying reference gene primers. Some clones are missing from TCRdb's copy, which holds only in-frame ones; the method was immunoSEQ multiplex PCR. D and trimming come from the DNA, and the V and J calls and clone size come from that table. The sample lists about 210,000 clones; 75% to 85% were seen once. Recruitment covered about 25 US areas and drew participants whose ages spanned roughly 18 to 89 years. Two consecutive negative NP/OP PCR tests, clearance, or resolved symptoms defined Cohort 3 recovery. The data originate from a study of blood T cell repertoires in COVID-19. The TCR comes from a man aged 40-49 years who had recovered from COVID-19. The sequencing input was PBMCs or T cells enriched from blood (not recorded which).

CDR3 nucleotide sequence: TGCGCCAGCAGCATCAGTAATGAGCAGTTCTTC. Protein product: CASSISNEQFF. V is TRBV5-1 and J is TRBJ2-1; D not resolved. V was pared by 4 bases and J by 7 bases, with 6 bases between. Germline V gene lookup returns CDR1 SGHRS and CDR2 YFSETQ. The CDR3 covers 11 residues.